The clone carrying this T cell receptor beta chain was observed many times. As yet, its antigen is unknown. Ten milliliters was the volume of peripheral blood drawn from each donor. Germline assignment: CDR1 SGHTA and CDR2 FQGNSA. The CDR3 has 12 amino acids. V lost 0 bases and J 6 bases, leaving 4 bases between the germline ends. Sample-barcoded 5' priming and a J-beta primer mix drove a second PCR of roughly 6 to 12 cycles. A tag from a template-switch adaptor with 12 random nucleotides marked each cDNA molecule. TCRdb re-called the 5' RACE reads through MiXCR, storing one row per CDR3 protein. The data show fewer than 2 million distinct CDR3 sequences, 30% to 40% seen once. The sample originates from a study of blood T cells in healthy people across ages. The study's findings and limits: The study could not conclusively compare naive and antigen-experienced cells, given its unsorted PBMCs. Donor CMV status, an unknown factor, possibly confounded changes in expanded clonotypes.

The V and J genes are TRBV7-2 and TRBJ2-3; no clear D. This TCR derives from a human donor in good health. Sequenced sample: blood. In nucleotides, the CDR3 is TGTGCCAGCAGCTTAGCGTGGGATACGCAGTATTTT. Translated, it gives CASSLAWDTQYF.